The clone carrying this T cell receptor (beta chain) appeared many times. Its antigen is not known. The data stem from a study of human T cells and chemical hapten exposure. Study-wide results and caveats: Expanded TCRs were compared with controls, and the expanded TCRs formed significantly more large CDR3 similarity clusters. TCRs whose frequency exceeded 1 in 1000 remained the same following DPC sensitization.

TCRdb processed the RACE reads anew with MiXCR; each CDR3 protein has one entry. The sample has 110,000 or so distinct CDR3 sequences, roughly 9% seen once. Time point indicated: patch test 2, 6 weeks after DPC sensitization. Treatment defined: therapeutic diphenylcyclopropenone sensitization with weekly scalp DPC. Trimming left V 0 bases short and J 0 bases short, with 7 bases between. The germline V gene encodes CDR1 SGHNT and CDR2 YYREEE (reference sequence). The CDR3 has 15 residues. The receptor was isolated from a woman aged 35 to 49 with alopecia areata. Some clones in this sample may be carry-over from other donors' samples. Material: whole blood, obtained in connection with sensitization to the hapten diphenylcyclopropenone (DPC). The chain combines TRBV5-4 with TRBJ2-1; D not certain. DNA for the CDR3: TGTGCCAGCAGCTTGGGGCGGTCCTCCTACAATGAGCAGTTCTTC. It specifies CASSLGRSSYNEQFF.